This TCR beta chain was documented in a study of T cells in Graves' hyperthyroidism and ophthalmopathy. CDR1 is SGHTA, CDR2 FQGNSA, per germline. CDR3 length: 14 amino acids. The ends were cut back, 1 base at V and 2 bases at J, with 9 bases in the middle. This clonotype was recorded at least ten times. What was amplified from RNA transcripts were TCR beta CDR3 regions. The TCR CDR3 was amplified in a first-round RT-PCR using the HTBI primer set. TCRdb re-called the multiplex PCR reads through MiXCR, storing one row per CDR3 protein. The sample holds approximately 640,000 distinct CDR3 sequences, around 16% seen once.

Sequenced material: blood. The chain has TRBV7-2 and TRBJ2-7; a possible D gene is TRBD1 (6 bases). This clonotype originated in a man in his fifties with Graves' hyperthyroidism. In nucleotides, the CDR3 is TGTGCCAGCAGCTTAGAAGAGGGGGCCTACGAGCAGTACTTC. Translating gives CASSLEEGAYEQYF.